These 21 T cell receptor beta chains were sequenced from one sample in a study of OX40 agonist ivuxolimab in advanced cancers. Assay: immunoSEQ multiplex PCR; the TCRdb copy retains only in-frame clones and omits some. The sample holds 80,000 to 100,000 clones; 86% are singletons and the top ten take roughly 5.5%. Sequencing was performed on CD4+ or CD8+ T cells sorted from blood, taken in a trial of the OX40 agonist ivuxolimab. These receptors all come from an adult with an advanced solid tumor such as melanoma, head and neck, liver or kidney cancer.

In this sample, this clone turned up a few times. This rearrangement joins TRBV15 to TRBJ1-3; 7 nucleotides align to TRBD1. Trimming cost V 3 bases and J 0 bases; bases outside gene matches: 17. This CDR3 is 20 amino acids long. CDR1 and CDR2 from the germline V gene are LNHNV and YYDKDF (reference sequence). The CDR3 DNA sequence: TGTGCCACCAGCAGGGGAAAAGGCCCGGGACAGCTAATCTCTGGAAACACCATATATTTT. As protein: CATSRGKGPGQLISGNTIYF.

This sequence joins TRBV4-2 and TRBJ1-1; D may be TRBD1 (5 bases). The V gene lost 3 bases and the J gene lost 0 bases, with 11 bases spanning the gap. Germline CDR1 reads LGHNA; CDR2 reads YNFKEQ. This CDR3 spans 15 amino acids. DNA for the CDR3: TGTGCCAGCAGCCAGGAGACAGCTATGAACACTGAAGCTTTCTTT. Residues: CASSQETAMNTEAFF.

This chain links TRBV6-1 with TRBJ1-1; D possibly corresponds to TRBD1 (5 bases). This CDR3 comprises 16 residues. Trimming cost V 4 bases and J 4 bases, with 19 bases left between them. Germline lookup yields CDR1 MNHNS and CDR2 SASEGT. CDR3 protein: CASSVRDLHRGTEAFF. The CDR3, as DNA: TGTGCCAGCAGTGTCCGGGACCTTCATAGGGGCACTGAAGCTTTCTTT.

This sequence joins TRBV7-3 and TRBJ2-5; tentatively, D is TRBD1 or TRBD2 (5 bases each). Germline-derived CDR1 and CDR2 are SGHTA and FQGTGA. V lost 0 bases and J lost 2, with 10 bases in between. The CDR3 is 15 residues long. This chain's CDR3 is CASSLTGGVQETQYF. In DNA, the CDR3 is TGTGCCAGCAGCTTAACTGGGGGTGTTCAAGAGACCCAGTACTTC. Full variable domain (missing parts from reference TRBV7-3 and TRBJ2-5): GAGVSQTPSNKVTEKGKYVELRCDPISGHTALYWYRQSLGQGPEFLIYFQGTGAADDSGLPNDRFFAVRPEGSVSTLKIQRTERGDSAVYLCASSLTGGVQETQYFGPGTRLLVL.

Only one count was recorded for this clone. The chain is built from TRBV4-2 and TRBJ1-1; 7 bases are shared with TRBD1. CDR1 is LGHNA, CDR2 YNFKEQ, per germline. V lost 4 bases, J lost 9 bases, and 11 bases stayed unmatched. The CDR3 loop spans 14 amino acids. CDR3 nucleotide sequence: TGTGCCAGCAGCCGGCCCGGGACAGAGCTAAAAGCTTTCTTT. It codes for CASSRPGTELKAFF.

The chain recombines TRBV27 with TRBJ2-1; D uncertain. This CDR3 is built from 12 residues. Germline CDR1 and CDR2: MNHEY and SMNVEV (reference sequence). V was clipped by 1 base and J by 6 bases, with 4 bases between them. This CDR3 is CASSLYGNEQFF. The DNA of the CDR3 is TGTGCCAGCAGTTTATATGGCAATGAGCAGTTCTTC.

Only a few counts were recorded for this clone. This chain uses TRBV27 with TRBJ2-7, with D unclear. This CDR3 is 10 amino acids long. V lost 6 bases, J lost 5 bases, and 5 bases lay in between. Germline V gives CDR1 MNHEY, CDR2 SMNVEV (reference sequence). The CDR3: CASRGNEQYF. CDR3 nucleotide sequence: TGTGCCAGCAGGGGGAACGAGCAGTACTTC.

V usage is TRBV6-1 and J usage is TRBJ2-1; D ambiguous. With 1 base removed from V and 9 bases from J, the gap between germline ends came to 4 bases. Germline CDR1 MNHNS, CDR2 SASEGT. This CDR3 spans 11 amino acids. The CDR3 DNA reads TGTGCCAGCAGTGAAGGGACTGAGCAGTTCTTC. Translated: CASSEGTEQFF.

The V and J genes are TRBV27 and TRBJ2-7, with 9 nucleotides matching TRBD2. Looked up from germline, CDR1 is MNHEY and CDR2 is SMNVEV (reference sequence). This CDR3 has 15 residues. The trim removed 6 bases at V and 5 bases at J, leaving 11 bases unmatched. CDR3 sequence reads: CASRLRLAEANEQYF. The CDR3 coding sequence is TGTGCCAGCAGGCTAAGACTAGCGGAAGCCAACGAGCAGTACTTC.

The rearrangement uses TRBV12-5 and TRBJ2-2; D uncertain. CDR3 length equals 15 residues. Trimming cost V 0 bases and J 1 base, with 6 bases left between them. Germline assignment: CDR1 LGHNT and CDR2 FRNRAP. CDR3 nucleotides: TGTGCTAGTGGTTTGGTACACGAGAACACCGGGGAGCTGTTTTTT. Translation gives CASGLVHENTGELFF.

The CDR3 protein is CASSLRTGGSDTQYF. CDR3 bases: TGCGCCAGCAGCTTAAGGACAGGGGGATCCGATACGCAGTATTTT. This sequence joins TRBV5-1 and TRBJ2-3, with TRBD1 matching over 10 bases. With V trimmed by 2 bases and J by 6 bases, 6 bases remained unmatched. The CDR3 runs to 15 residues. Looked up from germline, CDR1 is SGHRS and CDR2 is YFSETQ.

In DNA form, the CDR3 reads TGTGCCAGCAGTGAGTTGGGGGGAGGTAGAGAAAAACTGTTTTTT. This translates into CASSELGGGREKLFF. This sequence joins TRBV2 and TRBJ1-4; TRBD1 might be the D (5 bases). CDR1 and CDR2 (germline): SNHLY, FYNNEI. V lost 3 bases, J lost 8 bases, and 16 bases lay in between. CDR3 size: 15 residues.

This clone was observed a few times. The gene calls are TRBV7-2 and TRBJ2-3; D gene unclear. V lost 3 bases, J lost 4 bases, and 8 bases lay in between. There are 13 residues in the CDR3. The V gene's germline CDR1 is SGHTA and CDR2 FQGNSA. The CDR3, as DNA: TGTGCCAGCAGCTTCCTTGGGGCAGATACGCAGTATTTT. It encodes CASSFLGADTQYF.

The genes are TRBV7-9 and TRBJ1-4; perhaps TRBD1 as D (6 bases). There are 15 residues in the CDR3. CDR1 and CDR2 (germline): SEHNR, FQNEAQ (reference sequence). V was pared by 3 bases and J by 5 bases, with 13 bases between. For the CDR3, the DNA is TGTGCCAGCAGCTTGAAGGACAGAGAGAATGAAAAACTGTTTTTT. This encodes CASSLKDRENEKLFF.

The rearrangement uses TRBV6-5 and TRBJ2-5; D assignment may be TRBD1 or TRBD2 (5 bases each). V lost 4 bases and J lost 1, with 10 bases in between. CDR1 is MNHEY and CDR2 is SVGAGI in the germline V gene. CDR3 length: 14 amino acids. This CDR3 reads CASSLSGLQETQYF. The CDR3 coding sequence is TGTGCCAGCAGTTTGTCGGGGCTCCAAGAGACCCAGTACTTC.

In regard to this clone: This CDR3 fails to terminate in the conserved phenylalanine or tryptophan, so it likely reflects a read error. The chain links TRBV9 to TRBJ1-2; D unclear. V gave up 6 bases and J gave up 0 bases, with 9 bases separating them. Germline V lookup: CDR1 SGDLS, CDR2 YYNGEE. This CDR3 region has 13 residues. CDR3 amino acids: CASNVGTNYGYTL. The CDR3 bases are TGTGCCAGCAACGTGGGGACTAACTATGGCTACACCCTC.

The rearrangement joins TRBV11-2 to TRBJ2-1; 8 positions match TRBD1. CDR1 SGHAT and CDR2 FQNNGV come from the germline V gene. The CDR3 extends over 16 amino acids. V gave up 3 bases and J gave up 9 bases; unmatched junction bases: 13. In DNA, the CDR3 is TGTGCCAGCAGCTTGTCCGATACGAGACAGGGGACTGAGCAGTTCTTC. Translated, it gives CASSLSDTRQGTEQFF.

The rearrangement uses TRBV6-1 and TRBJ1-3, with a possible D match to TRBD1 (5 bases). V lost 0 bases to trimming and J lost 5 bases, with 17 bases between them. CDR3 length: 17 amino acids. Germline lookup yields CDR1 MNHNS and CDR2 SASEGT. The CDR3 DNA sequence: TGTGCCAGCAGTGAAGCCCCTCCGCAGGGCGGAAGAAACACCATATATTTT. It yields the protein CASSEAPPQGGRNTIYF.

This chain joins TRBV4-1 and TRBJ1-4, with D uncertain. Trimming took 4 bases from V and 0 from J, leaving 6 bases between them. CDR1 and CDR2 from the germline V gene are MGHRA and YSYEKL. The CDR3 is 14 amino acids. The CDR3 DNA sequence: TGCGCCAGCAGCCTTTTCCCAACTAATGAAAAACTGTTTTTT. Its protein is CASSLFPTNEKLFF.

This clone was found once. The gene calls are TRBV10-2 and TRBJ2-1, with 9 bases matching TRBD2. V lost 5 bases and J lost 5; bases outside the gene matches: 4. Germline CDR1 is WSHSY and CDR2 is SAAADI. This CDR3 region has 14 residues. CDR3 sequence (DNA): TGCGCCAGCAGTTGGCGGGAGGGGAACAATGAGCAGTTCTTC. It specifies CASSWREGNNEQFF.

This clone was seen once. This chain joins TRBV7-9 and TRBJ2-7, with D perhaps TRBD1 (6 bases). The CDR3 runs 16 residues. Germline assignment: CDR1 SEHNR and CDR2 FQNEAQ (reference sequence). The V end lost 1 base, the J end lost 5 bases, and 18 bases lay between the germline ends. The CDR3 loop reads CASSLGSRGLNNEQYF. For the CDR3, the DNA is TGTGCCAGCAGCTTAGGGAGCAGGGGCCTTAACAACGAGCAGTACTTC.